The sequence of this T cell receptor (beta chain) was determined in a study of response to subunit inactivated influenza vaccine. TCRdb reanalysed the RT-PCR reads using MiXCR and keeps one entry per CDR3 protein. This sample carries approximately 500,000 distinct CDR3 sequences, around 13% of them seen once, and the ten largest clones take 11%. This clonotype has more than one count but fewer than ten. Germline CDR1 is MNHNS and CDR2 is SASEGT. Trimming took 6 bases from V and 6 from J, leaving 17 bases between them. This CDR3 has 15 residues. Here the sequenced sample was PBMCs from blood, taken roughly 12 days after vaccination. The TCR was taken from a man in his forties or fifties who received an inactivated influenza vaccine. The chain employs TRBV6-1 and TRBJ2-2; possible D gene TRBD1, 5 bases. The CDR3 DNA reads as TGTGCCAGCAGGCCCTCAGGGTCTCTGGCCGGGGAGCTGTTTTTT. Protein: CASRPSGSLAGELFF.